These 25 T cell receptor beta chains originate from one sample sequenced in a study of blood T cell repertoires in COVID-19. The table came from immunoSEQ multiplex PCR; TCRdb's copy has only in-frame clones and leaves some out. The repertoire includes hundreds of thousands of clones, 90% of them detected once, and less than 2% sits in the top ten. Material: PBMCs or T cells enriched from blood (not recorded which). The receptor source for this set is a young woman with acute COVID-19.

This sequence joins TRBV15 and TRBJ2-5, with 11 bases matching TRBD2. Germline CDR1 reads LNHNV; CDR2 reads YYDKDF (reference sequence). The CDR3 consists of 16 residues. The V and J ends lost 1 base and 5 bases, in that order; junction bases with no gene match: 6. CDR3 protein: CATSRGTSGRGETQYF. The CDR3 nucleotides are TGTGCCACCAGCAGAGGAACTAGCGGGAGAGGTGAGACCCAGTACTTC.

The chain couples TRBV7-8 to TRBJ2-1; 11 nucleotides agree with TRBD2. There are 15 residues in the CDR3. V trimming: 3 bases; J trimming: 9 bases; junction bases outside the gene matches: 7. Germline V gene sequence: CDR1 SGHVS, CDR2 FQNEAQ. The DNA for the CDR3 is TGTGCCAGCAGCTTTCTAGCGGGAGGTGGTGGTGAGCAGTTCTTC. The encoded protein is CASSFLAGGGGEQFF. Looking up the rest from reference TRBV7-8 and TRBJ2-1 gives the full variable domain: GAGVSQSPRYKVAKRGQDVALRCDPISGHVSLFWYQQALGQGPEFLTYFQNEAQLDKSGLPSDRFFAERPEGSVSTLKIQRTQQEDSAVYLCASSFLAGGGGEQFFGPGTRLTVL.

This chain connects TRBV5-3 to TRBJ2-1; TRBD2 aligns across 13 bases. TRBV5-3 is an open reading frame, and its role is uncertain. V lost 2 bases to trimming and J lost 12 bases; unmatched junction nucleotides: 17. The CDR3 runs 18 residues. The CDR3 loop is CARSFWTSGSGLVEWQFF. The CDR3 DNA is TGTGCCAGAAGCTTTTGGACTAGCGGGAGTGGTCTGGTGGAATGGCAGTTCTTC.

The chain combines TRBV28 with TRBJ2-3, with 14 bases aligning to TRBD2. V gave up 5 bases and J gave up 3 bases; unmatched junction bases: 4. Looked up from germline, CDR1 is MDHEN and CDR2 is SYDVKM. CDR3 length equals 16 residues. CDR3 DNA: TGTGCCAGCAGTCCCGGGACTAGCGGGAGAACAGATACGCAGTATTTT. Translation: CASSPGTSGRTDTQYF.

CDR3 sequence reads: CASSFRLAPNYNEQFF. The CDR3 DNA follows: TGTGCCAGCAGCTTCAGACTAGCCCCAAACTACAATGAGCAGTTCTTC. The chain has TRBV11-1 and TRBJ2-1, with TRBD2 matching 7 bases. CDR3 size: 16 residues. From germline, CDR1 is SGHAT and CDR2 FQDESV (reference sequence). The V and J ends lost 3 bases and 3 bases, in that order; junction bases with no gene match: 8. Looking up the rest from reference TRBV11-1 and TRBJ2-1 gives the full variable domain: EAEVAQSPRYKITEKSQAVAFWCDPISGHATLYWYRQILGQGPELLVQFQDESVVDDSQLPKDRFSAERLKGVDSTLKIQPAELGDSAMYLCASSFRLAPNYNEQFFGPGTRLTVL.

The rearrangement uses TRBV27 and TRBJ2-1; no reliable D call. The CDR3 covers 14 residues. Trimming took 5 bases from V and 0 from J, leaving 8 bases between them. Germline values: CDR1 MNHEY, CDR2 SMNVEV (reference sequence). DNA for the CDR3: TGTGCCAGCAGTGGCAGCGCCTCCTACAATGAGCAGTTCTTC. Translation: CASSGSASYNEQFF.

The chain carries TRBV7-2 and TRBJ2-7; 10 bases fit TRBD2. V shed 4 bases and J 2 bases; nucleotides not matched to a gene: 8. CDR1 SGHTA and CDR2 FQGNSA come from the germline V gene. This CDR3 is built from 16 residues. CDR3 sequence: CASSSPSGGWTYEQYF. The CDR3 DNA follows: TGTGCCAGCAGCTCCCCTAGCGGGGGATGGACCTACGAGCAGTACTTC.

Turning to this clone: At one end, the junction sequence differs from germline, possibly due to a read error. The chain recombines TRBV2 with TRBJ2-1, with 16 nucleotides matching TRBD2. Germline CDR1 SNHLY, CDR2 FYNNEI. The CDR3 covers 18 residues. CDR3 sequence (DNA): TGTGCCAGCAGCGAAGGGGGACTAGCGGGAGGGCCAGGGAATGAGCAGTTCTTC. It encodes CASSEGGLAGGPGNEQFF.

The chain joins TRBV7-3 to TRBJ2-3; 7 nucleotides line up with TRBD2. J lost 4 bases, V lost 4 bases, and 5 bases had no gene match. From germline, CDR1 is SGHTA and CDR2 FQGTGA. This CDR3 has 14 amino acids. Here the CDR3 DNA reads TGTGCCAGCAGCTCAGGTGGGAGGGCAGATACGCAGTATTTT. As protein: CASSSGGRADTQYF.

J is TRBJ1-2 and V is TRBV19, with 10 bases identical to TRBD1. Germline CDR1 reads LNHDA; CDR2 reads SQIVND (reference sequence). The CDR3 totals 13 residues. The V gene end was trimmed by 10 bases and the J gene end by 8 bases; junction bases not matched to a gene: 10. The CDR3 nucleotides read TGTGCCACCGCCGACAGGGGGCTAGGCGGCTACACCTTC. It encodes CATADRGLGGYTF.

The chain couples TRBV28 to TRBJ1-5, with a weak D call TRBD1 (5 bases). V gave up 6 bases and J gave up 6 bases, with 12 bases separating them. This CDR3 comprises 13 residues. The germline CDR1 and CDR2 sequences are MDHEN and SYDVKM. Here the CDR3 DNA reads TGTGCCAGCAGCCGACAACAGGCTCAGCCCCAGCATTTT. Its translation is CASSRQQAQPQHF. The full variable domain, its missing parts supplied by reference TRBV28 and TRBJ1-5, is DVKVTQSSRYLVKRTGEKVFLECVQDMDHENMFWYRQDPGLGLRLIYFSYDVKMKEKGDIPEGYSVSREKKERFSLILESASTNQTSMYLCASSRQQAQPQHFGDGTRLSIL.

The chain has TRBV30 and TRBJ1-6; 10 nucleotides agree with TRBD1. Looked up from germline, CDR1 is GTSNPN and CDR2 is SVGIG (reference sequence). V lost 0 bases and J lost 6; bases outside the gene matches: 2. The CDR3 has 15 residues. The CDR3 here is CAWSVWDRGNSPLHF. The DNA for the CDR3 is TGTGCCTGGAGTGTATGGGACAGGGGTAATTCACCCCTCCACTTT.

About this clone: Additional DNA sequences in this sample encode the identical CDR3. V gene TRBV7-9 combines with J gene TRBJ1-2, with D possibly TRBD1 on 6 matching bases. The V end lost 1 base, the J end lost 2 bases, and 8 bases lay between the germline ends. This CDR3 has 14 residues. Germline V gene sequence: CDR1 SEHNR, CDR2 FQNEAQ (reference sequence). CDR3 DNA sequence: TGTGCCAGCAGCTTAGGGACAGCCAACTATGGCTACACCTTC. Its protein is CASSLGTANYGYTF.

The chain couples TRBV24-1 to TRBJ2-1, with D perhaps TRBD2 (6 bases). Germline V gene lookup returns CDR1 KGHDR and CDR2 SFDVKD. The germline V and J ends were trimmed by 4 bases and 1 base, with 10 bases remaining between them. The CDR3 contains 15 residues. CDR3 in amino acids: CATSEGGRSYNEQFF. The CDR3 coding sequence is TGTGCCACCAGTGAGGGGGGTCGGTCCTACAATGAGCAGTTCTTC.

The J gene is TRBJ2-1, the V gene TRBV4-1; 7 bases line up with TRBD2. This CDR3 contains 15 residues. The trim removed 3 bases at V and 4 bases at J, leaving 6 bases unmatched. In germline, CDR1 is MGHRA, CDR2 YSYEKL. The CDR3 reads CASSQWEGRYNEQFF. In DNA form, the CDR3 reads TGCGCCAGCAGCCAGTGGGAGGGCCGTTACAATGAGCAGTTCTTC.

The rearrangement uses TRBV11-3 and TRBJ2-1; D may be TRBD2 (5 bases). Trimming pared 2 bases from V and 10 bases from J, leaving 12 bases between. The CDR3 sequence is 13 residues long. Germline V gene data show CDR1 as SGHNT and CDR2 as YENEEA. The CDR3 coding sequence is TGTGCCAGCAGCTTACGGGGAGTGGGGGAGCAGTTCTTC. This sequence encodes CASSLRGVGEQFF.

V and J are TRBV18 and TRBJ2-7; 9 positions agree with TRBD1. CDR1 KGHSH and CDR2 LQKENI come from the germline V gene. With V trimmed by 6 bases and J by 2 bases, 8 bases remained unmatched. The CDR3 totals 15 residues. The CDR3 coding sequence is TGTGCCAGCTCGCCAGGACAGGGGAGTCCCTACGAGCAGTACTTC. Translating gives CASSPGQGSPYEQYF.

The rearrangement links TRBV5-6 to TRBJ1-2; D not resolved. CDR1 and CDR2 (germline): SGHDT, YYEEEE. Trimming pared 2 bases from V and 4 bases from J, leaving 21 bases between. The CDR3 consists of 17 residues. The CDR3 spells CASSFSAQGRKFYGYTF. CDR3 DNA: TGTGCCAGCAGCTTTTCCGCGCAAGGGAGGAAATTCTATGGCTACACCTTC.

This clone was seen at least ten times. The V gene is TRBV5-1, the J gene TRBJ1-3, with D possibly TRBD1 on 6 matching bases. The germline gives CDR1 SGHRS, CDR2 YFSETQ. This CDR3 is built from 14 residues. Trimming left V 4 bases short and J 3 bases short, with 11 bases between. The CDR3 reads CASSDQGFGNTIYF. The CDR3 DNA sequence: TGCGCCAGCAGCGACCAGGGGTTTGGAAACACCATATATTTT.

The V call is TRBV5-1, the J call TRBJ2-2; 7 bases fit TRBD1. The CDR3 has 15 residues. Germline V CDR1 and CDR2: SGHRS, YFSETQ. V lost 5 bases and J lost 1; bases outside the gene matches: 5. The CDR3 DNA follows: TGCGCCAGCAGATACAGGGGCCTGAACACCGGGGAGCTGTTTTTT. Its translation is CASRYRGLNTGELFF.

J is TRBJ2-7 and V is TRBV7-8; 9 bases fit TRBD1. Trimming took 5 bases from V and 7 from J; bases not matched to a gene: 9. The CDR3 has 14 residues. CDR1 SGHVS and CDR2 FQNEAQ come from the germline V gene. CDR3 sequence: CASSVITGGREQYF. Here the CDR3 DNA reads TGTGCCAGCAGCGTAATAACAGGGGGCAGGGAGCAGTACTTC.

CDR3 protein: CASSLTSGRASTQYF. CDR3 coding DNA: TGTGCCAGCAGCTTAACTAGCGGGAGGGCCAGTACGCAGTATTTT. This chain uses TRBV7-2 with TRBJ2-3, with 13 bases lining up with TRBD2. The CDR3 contains 15 residues. In germline, CDR1 is SGHTA, CDR2 FQGNSA. Trimming removed 2 bases from V and 8 bases from J; junction bases left unmatched: 4.

J is TRBJ1-6 and V is TRBV7-9; perhaps TRBD1 as D (6 bases). Looked up from germline, CDR1 is SEHNR and CDR2 is FQNEAQ (reference sequence). Trimming stripped 6 bases from V and 7 bases from J, with 13 bases between. This CDR3 has 14 residues. CDR3 sequence: CASSPDRLNSPLHF. CDR3 nucleotides: TGTGCCAGCAGTCCGGACAGACTAAATTCACCCCTCCACTTT.

The chain is built from TRBV7-2 and TRBJ2-7; 11 bases map to TRBD2. Germline V gene data show CDR1 as SGHTA and CDR2 as FQGNSA. This CDR3 spans 16 amino acids. Germline trimming cut 3 bases from V and 3 bases from J; bases unmatched to any gene: 7. The CDR3 DNA reads as TGTGCCAGCAGCTTTCTGGCTAGCGGGAGGTACTACGAGCAGTACTTC. Its protein is CASSFLASGRYYEQYF.

V usage is TRBV4-1 and J usage is TRBJ1-1, with D unresolved. CDR1 is MGHRA and CDR2 is YSYEKL in the germline V gene. This CDR3 spans 14 amino acids. V was shortened by 4 bases and J by 4 bases, with 13 bases between the two germline ends. The chain's CDR3 is CASSPILRGTEAFF. The DNA of the CDR3 is TGCGCCAGCAGCCCGATTCTCCGGGGCACTGAAGCTTTCTTT.